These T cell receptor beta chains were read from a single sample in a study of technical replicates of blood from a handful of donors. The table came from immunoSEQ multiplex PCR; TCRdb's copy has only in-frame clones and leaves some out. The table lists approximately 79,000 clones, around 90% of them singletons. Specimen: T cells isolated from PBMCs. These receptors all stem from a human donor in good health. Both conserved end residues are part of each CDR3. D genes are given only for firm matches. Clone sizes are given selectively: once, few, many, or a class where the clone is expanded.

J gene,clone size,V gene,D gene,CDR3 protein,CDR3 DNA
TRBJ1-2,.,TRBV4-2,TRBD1,CASSQQTGGYGYTF,TGTGCCAGCAGCCAACAGACAGGGGGGTATGGCTACACCTTC
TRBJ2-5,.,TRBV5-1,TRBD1,CASSLTGGLETQYF,TGCGCCAGCAGCTTGACAGGGGGCCTCGAGACCCAGTACTTC
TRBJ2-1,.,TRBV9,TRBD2,CASSVELAGYNEQFF,TGTGCCAGCAGCGTAGAACTAGCGGGATACAATGAGCAGTTCTTC
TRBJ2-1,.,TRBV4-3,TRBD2,CASSQRSGSSYNEQFF,TGCGCCAGCAGCCAGCGTAGCGGGAGCTCCTACAATGAGCAGTTCTTC
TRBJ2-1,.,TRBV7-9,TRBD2,CASLAGAYNEQFF,TGTGCCTCACTAGCGGGAGCCTACAATGAGCAGTTCTTC
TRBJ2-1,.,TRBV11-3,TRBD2,CASRPFSSGGDNEQFF,TGTGCCAGCAGACCCTTCTCTAGCGGGGGTGACAATGAGCAGTTCTTC
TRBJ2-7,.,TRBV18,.,CASSPPGGVGYEQYF,TGTGCCAGCTCACCACCAGGGGGAGTCGGCTACGAGCAGTACTTC
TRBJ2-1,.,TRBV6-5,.,CASSYGGLYNEQFF,TGTGCCAGCAGTTACGGGGGACTCTACAATGAGCAGTTCTTC
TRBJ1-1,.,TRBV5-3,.,CARSLTGEAFF,TGTGCCAGAAGCTTGACAGGGGAAGCTTTCTTT
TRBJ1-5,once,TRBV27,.,CASSSVGDIYQPQHF,TGTGCCAGCAGTTCTGTCGGGGACATCTATCAGCCCCAGCATTTT
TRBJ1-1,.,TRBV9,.,CASSTSRGGSTEAFF,TGTGCCAGCAGCACGTCCAGGGGCGGGAGCACTGAAGCTTTCTTT
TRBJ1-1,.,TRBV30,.,CAYGTVNTEAFF,TGTGCCTACGGGACTGTGAACACTGAAGCTTTCTTT
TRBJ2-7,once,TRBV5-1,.,CASSLVGGLYEQYF,TGCGCCAGCAGCTTGGTTGGGGGCCTCTACGAGCAGTACTTC
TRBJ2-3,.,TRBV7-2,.,CASSLVGAGSKTDTQYF,TGTGCCAGCAGCTTAGTAGGGGCAGGATCGAAAACAGATACGCAGTATTTT
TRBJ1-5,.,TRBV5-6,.,CASSLTNSNQPQHF,TGTGCCAGCAGCTTGACAAATAGCAATCAGCCCCAGCATTTT
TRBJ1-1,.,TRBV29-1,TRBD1,CSVGTGEAFF,TGCAGCGTTGGGACAGGAGAAGCTTTCTTT
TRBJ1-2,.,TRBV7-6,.,CASRPEQAGGYTF,TGTGCCAGCAGACCTGAGCAGGCAGGTGGCTACACCTTC
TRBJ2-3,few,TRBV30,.,CACRDIRTDTQYF,TGTGCCTGTCGGGACATTCGCACAGATACGCAGTATTTT
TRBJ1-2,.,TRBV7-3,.,CASSPRTRVYGYTF,TGTGCCAGCAGCCCAAGAACCCGGGTGTATGGCTACACCTTC
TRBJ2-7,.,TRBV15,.,CATSNTLGMASYYEQYF,TGTGCCACCAGCAACACTCTAGGAATGGCTTCATACTACGAGCAGTACTTC
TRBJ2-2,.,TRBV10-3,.,CAISDLVTGELFF,TGTGCCATCAGTGATCTTGTGACCGGGGAGCTGTTTTTT
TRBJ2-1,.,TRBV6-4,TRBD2,CASSLLAGVGNNEQFF,TGTGCCAGCAGTCTCTTAGCGGGAGTGGGAAACAATGAGCAGTTCTTC
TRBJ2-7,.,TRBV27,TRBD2,CASSPMGGLASEQYF,TGTGCCAGCAGTCCCATGGGGGGACTAGCAAGCGAGCAGTACTTC
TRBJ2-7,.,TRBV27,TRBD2,CASIPTSGGIYEQYF,TGTGCCAGCATTCCAACTAGCGGAGGAATCTACGAGCAGTACTTC
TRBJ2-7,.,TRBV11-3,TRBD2,CASSSRTSGNYEQYF,TGTGCCAGCAGCTCCCGGACTAGCGGAAACTACGAGCAGTACTTC
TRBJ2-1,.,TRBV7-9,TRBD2,CASSGTSGSFNEQFF,TGTGCCAGCAGCGGGACTAGCGGGAGTTTTAATGAGCAGTTCTTC
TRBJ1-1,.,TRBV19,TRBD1,CASSSPRQGFTEAFF,TGTGCCAGTAGTTCTCCGAGACAGGGGTTCACTGAAGCTTTCTTT
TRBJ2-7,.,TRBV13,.,CASSQIMSGDSYEQYF,TGTGCCAGCAGCCAAATAATGTCGGGAGACTCCTACGAGCAGTACTTC
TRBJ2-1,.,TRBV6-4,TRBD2,CASSGTSGSYNEQFF,TGTGCCAGCAGTGGGACTAGCGGGTCCTACAATGAGCAGTTCTTC
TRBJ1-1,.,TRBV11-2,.,CASRYTGVTEAFF,TGTGCCAGCAGATATACCGGGGTCACTGAAGCTTTCTTT
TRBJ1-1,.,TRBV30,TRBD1,CACQGGQPNTEAFF,TGTGCCTGCCAAGGGGGACAGCCGAACACTGAAGCTTTCTTT
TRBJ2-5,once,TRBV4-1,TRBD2,CASSQAGVGETQYF,TGTGCCAGCAGCCAAGCGGGAGTAGGGGAGACCCAGTACTTC
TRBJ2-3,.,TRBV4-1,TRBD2,CASSLKGGSGGYTDTQYF,TGCGCCAGCAGTCTAAAGGGAGGTAGCGGGGGATACACAGATACGCAGTATTTT
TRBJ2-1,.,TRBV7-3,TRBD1,CASRESGQPYNEQFF,TGTGCCAGCAGAGAATCGGGACAGCCCTACAATGAGCAGTTCTTC
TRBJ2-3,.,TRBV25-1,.,CASSELSSTDTQYF,TGTGCCAGCAGTGAATTATCCAGCACAGATACGCAGTATTTT